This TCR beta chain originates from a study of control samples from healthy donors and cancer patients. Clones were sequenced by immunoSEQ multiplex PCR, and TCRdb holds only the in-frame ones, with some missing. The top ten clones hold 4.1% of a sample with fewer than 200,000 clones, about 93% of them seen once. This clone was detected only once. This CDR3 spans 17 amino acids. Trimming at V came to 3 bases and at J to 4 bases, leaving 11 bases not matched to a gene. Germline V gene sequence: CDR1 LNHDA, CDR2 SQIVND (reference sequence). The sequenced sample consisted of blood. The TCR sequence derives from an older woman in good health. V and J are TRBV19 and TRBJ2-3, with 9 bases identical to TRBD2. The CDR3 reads CASSIYPSGGSSDTQYF. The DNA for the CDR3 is TGTGCCAGTAGTATCTACCCCAGCGGGGGGTCGTCAGATACGCAGTATTTT.